This TCR beta chain was captured in a study of blood T cell repertoires in COVID-19. Profiling relied on immunoSEQ multiplex PCR, and the TCRdb table lists in-frame clones only, not all of them. The table has hundreds of thousands of clones, around 86% seen once. V lost 4 bases, J lost 4 bases, and 9 bases stayed unmatched. Germline values: CDR1 MDHEN, CDR2 SYDVKM. This CDR3 region has 16 residues. Sample: peripheral blood. This TCR came from a man in his 60s who had recovered from COVID-19. The J gene is TRBJ2-5, the V gene TRBV28; 10 nucleotides line up with TRBD2. As DNA, the CDR3 is TGTGCCAGCAGTTCTGCAGCGGGAGGGCCAATAGAGACCCAGTACTTC. Encoded protein: CASSSAAGGPIETQYF.